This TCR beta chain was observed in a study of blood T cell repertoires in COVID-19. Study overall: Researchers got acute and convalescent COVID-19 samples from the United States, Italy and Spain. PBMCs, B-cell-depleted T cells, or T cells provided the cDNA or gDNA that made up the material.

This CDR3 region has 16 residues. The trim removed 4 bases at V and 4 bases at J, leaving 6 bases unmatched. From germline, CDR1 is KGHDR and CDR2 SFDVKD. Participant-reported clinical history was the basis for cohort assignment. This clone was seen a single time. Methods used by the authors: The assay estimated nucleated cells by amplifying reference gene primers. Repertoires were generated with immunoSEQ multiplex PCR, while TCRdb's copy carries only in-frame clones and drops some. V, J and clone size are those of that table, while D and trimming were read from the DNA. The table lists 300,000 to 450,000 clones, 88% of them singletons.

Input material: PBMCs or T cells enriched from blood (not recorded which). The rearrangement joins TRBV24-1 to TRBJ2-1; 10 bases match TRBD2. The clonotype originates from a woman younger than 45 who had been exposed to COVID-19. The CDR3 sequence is CATSDSLAGLYNEQFF. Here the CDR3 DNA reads TGTGCCACCAGTGACTCACTAGCGGGACTATACAATGAGCAGTTCTTC.